These 15 T cell receptor beta chains came from one sample sequenced in a study of blood T cell repertoires in COVID-19. Measured with immunoSEQ multiplex PCR; TCRdb has only the in-frame clones, and not every one. The sample records about 110,000 clones, about 80% being singletons. What was sequenced was peripheral blood. These receptors were taken from a woman of 80 years or more with acute or convalescent COVID-19.

This clone was counted once. The chain links TRBV5-4 to TRBJ2-3, with 11 bases that match TRBD2. Unmatched junction bases numbered 6, after V lost 2 bases and J lost 4 bases. This CDR3 region has 16 residues. Per the germline V gene, CDR1 is SGHNT and CDR2 is YYREEE (reference sequence). CDR3 protein: CASSLSGTSGADTQYF. For the CDR3, the DNA is TGTGCCAGCAGCTTATCCGGGACTAGCGGTGCAGATACGCAGTATTTT.

This chain joins TRBV15 and TRBJ2-7; D possibly corresponds to TRBD1 (5 bases). Germline V lookup: CDR1 LNHNV, CDR2 YYDKDF (reference sequence). The CDR3 is 17 residues long. Trimming pared 0 bases from V and 6 bases from J, leaving 21 bases between. The CDR3 sequence is CATSRDYLQGNLREQYF. CDR3 in DNA: TGTGCCACCAGCAGAGATTATCTCCAGGGTAATTTACGCGAGCAGTACTTC.

V is TRBV19 and J is TRBJ1-2; 9 bases line up with TRBD1. Per germline, CDR1 LNHDA and CDR2 SQIVND (reference sequence). The CDR3 consists of 14 residues. Trimming at V came to 4 bases and at J to 6 bases, leaving 6 bases not matched to a gene. The CDR3 region is CASSSEGQGDGYTF. DNA of the CDR3: TGTGCCAGTAGTAGTGAGGGACAGGGTGATGGCTACACCTTC. The full variable domain, rest sourced from reference TRBV19 and TRBJ1-2, is DGGITQSPKYLFRKEGQNVTLSCEQNLNHDAMYWYRQDPGQGLRLIYYSQIVNDFQKGDIAEGYSVSREKKESFPLTVTSAQKNPTAFYLCASSSEGQGDGYTFGSGTRLTVV.

The rearrangement links TRBV6-5 to TRBJ2-3, with D perhaps TRBD1 (5 bases). The V gene lost 6 bases and the J gene lost 2 bases, with 9 bases spanning the gap. CDR1 and CDR2 from the germline V gene are MNHEY and SVGAGI. The CDR3 has 13 residues. CDR3 bases: TGTGCCAGCAGAGCAGGGAACACAGATACGCAGTATTTT. Amino acids: CASRAGNTDTQYF.

This chain joins TRBV30 and TRBJ2-3, with 9 bases lining up with TRBD1. CDR3 size: 14 residues. Germline lookup yields CDR1 GTSNPN and CDR2 SVGIG (reference sequence). V lost 2 bases to trimming and J lost 5 bases; unmatched junction nucleotides: 5. In DNA, the CDR3 is TGTGCCTGGAGTTGGACAGGGGAAATAGATACGCAGTATTTT. Translation gives CAWSWTGEIDTQYF.

The V and J genes are TRBV5-4 and TRBJ2-7, with D unclear. The CDR3 covers 15 residues. Trimming shortened V by 0 bases and J by 5 bases, and 15 bases separated the two germline ends. Germline V lookup: CDR1 SGHNT, CDR2 YYREEE (reference sequence). The CDR3 bases are TGTGCCAGCAGCTTGGACCCGCGAAGTTCCCACGAGCAGTACTTC. Amino acid sequence: CASSLDPRSSHEQYF.

The chain has TRBV7-8 and TRBJ1-2, with unresolved D. The CDR3 length is 12 residues. Germline values: CDR1 SGHVS, CDR2 FQNEAQ. V was trimmed by 4 bases and J by 7 bases, leaving 10 bases between them. The CDR3 DNA follows: TGTGCCAGCAGCTCCCAGGTGTCTGGCTACACCTTC. Translating gives CASSSQVSGYTF.

This chain joins TRBV21-1 and TRBJ1-2. TRBV21-1 is listed as a pseudogene. This CDR3 is built from 14 residues. The CDR3 region is CASSKARGGYGYTF. The CDR3 DNA reads as TGTGCCAGCAGCAAAGCGAGGGGGGGCTATGGCTACACCTTC.

The CDR3 sequence: CASSPAGGTDTQYF. The DNA of the CDR3 is TGTGCCAGCAGCCCGGCAGGGGGTACAGATACGCAGTATTTT. This chain connects TRBV7-9 to TRBJ2-3; TRBD1 matches 7 bases. Germline V gene data show CDR1 as SEHNR and CDR2 as FQNEAQ (reference sequence). The CDR3 is 14 residues long. V shed 5 bases and J 3 bases; nucleotides not matched to a gene: 5.

The V and J genes are TRBV12-3 or TRBV12-4 and TRBJ2-7, with D uncertain. This CDR3 is 13 amino acids long. V lost 1 base and J 2 bases, leaving 6 bases between the germline ends. CDR3: CASSLGSPYEQYF. CDR3 nucleotide sequence: TGTGCCAGCAGTTTAGGGAGTCCCTACGAGCAGTACTTC.

The chain links TRBV28 to TRBJ1-4, with 10 bases fitting TRBD1. Unmatched junction bases numbered 10, after V lost 6 bases and J lost 3 bases. Germline CDR1 and CDR2: MDHEN and SYDVKM. The CDR3 sequence is 17 residues long. The CDR3 protein is CASRTGTGVSANEKLFF. The CDR3 bases are TGTGCCAGCAGGACCGGGACAGGGGTTTCGGCTAATGAAAAACTGTTTTTT.

The rearrangement joins TRBV29-1 to TRBJ2-7; 15 bases align to TRBD2. The CDR3 has 18 amino acids. V shed 4 bases, J shed 0 bases, and the junction held 10 bases outside the gene matches. Looked up from germline, CDR1 is SQVTM and CDR2 is ANQGSEA. The DNA of the CDR3 is TGCAGCGTTGTAGCCCCGGGACTAGCGGGAGGTAGCTCCTACGAGCAGTACTTC. Its translation is CSVVAPGLAGGSSYEQYF.

The genes are TRBV5-1 and TRBJ1-2, with a weak D call TRBD1 (5 bases). CDR3 length: 12 amino acids. The germline V gene encodes CDR1 SGHRS and CDR2 YFSETQ. The V end was cut by 3 bases, the J end by 7 bases, with 10 bases between. The CDR3 DNA sequence: TGCGCCAGCAGCTACCGGACAAGTGGCTACACCTTC. It translates to CASSYRTSGYTF.

The chain couples TRBV6-2 or TRBV6-3 to TRBJ2-7; unclear D gene. Trimming removed 2 bases at V and 4 bases at J, with 12 bases between. There are 14 residues in the CDR3. The germline CDR1 and CDR2 sequences are MNHEY and SVGEGT. The chain's CDR3 is CASSYLRTKYEQYF. The CDR3 DNA reads TGTGCCAGCAGTTACCTCCGTACAAAATACGAGCAGTACTTC.

The rearrangement links TRBV6-1 to TRBJ2-2, with D possibly TRBD1 on 7 matching bases. The ends were cut back, 2 bases at V and 7 bases at J, with 11 bases in the middle. Germline values: CDR1 MNHNS, CDR2 SASEGT. The CDR3 extends over 14 amino acids. The CDR3 DNA is TGTGCCAGCAGTGAACTGCAGGGGGGCGGGGAGCTGTTTTTT. It codes for CASSELQGGGELFF.